A single sample gave rise to the 20 T cell receptor beta chains below, sequenced in a study of cytomegalovirus exposure and HLA in healthy donors. A multiplex PCR was run with 60 Vbeta primers and 13 Jbeta primers. Clones were read by immunoSEQ multiplex PCR, and TCRdb kept only the in-frame ones, dropping some. The data contain about 150,000 clones, 65% to 75% of them singletons. Sequencing input: PBMCs. The receptors come from a young man in good health and CMV-seronegative.

V usage is TRBV19 and J usage is TRBJ1-1, with 7 bases identical to TRBD1. Germline values: CDR1 LNHDA, CDR2 SQIVND (reference sequence). The CDR3 has 16 amino acids. J was trimmed by 1 base and V by 6 bases; bases with no gene match: 11. The CDR3 coding sequence is TGTGCCAGTAGGATACAGGGGAGATGGGGGAACACTGAAGCTTTCTTT. It translates to CASRIQGRWGNTEAFF. Variable domain in full (rest from reference TRBV19 and TRBJ1-1): DGGITQSPKYLFRKEGQNVTLSCEQNLNHDAMYWYRQDPGQGLRLIYYSQIVNDFQKGDIAEGYSVSREKKESFPLTVTSAQKNPTAFYLCASRIQGRWGNTEAFFGQGTRLTVV.

This chain joins TRBV4-3 and TRBJ2-6; D is perhaps TRBD1 (5 bases). The CDR3 has 17 amino acids. Trimming removed 0 bases at V and 0 bases at J, with 9 bases between. Per the germline V gene, CDR1 is LGHNA and CDR2 is YSLEER. In DNA form, the CDR3 reads TGCGCCAGCAGCCAAGATGGACAAAACTCTGGGGCCAACGTCCTGACTTTC. Protein product: CASSQDGQNSGANVLTF.

There are a few counts of this clone. The chain carries TRBV6-1 and TRBJ1-2; possibly TRBD1 for D (5 bases). CDR3 length equals 15 residues. The germline V gene encodes CDR1 MNHNS and CDR2 SASEGT. The germline V and J ends were trimmed by 7 bases and 5 bases, with 20 bases remaining between them. In nucleotides, the CDR3 is TGTGCCAGCACCCTGCGGGAGATCCGGGGGTATGGCTACACCTTC. Amino acid sequence: CASTLREIRGYGYTF.

The chain links TRBV6-6 to TRBJ2-1; TRBD2 aligns across 7 bases. In germline, CDR1 is MNHNY, CDR2 SVGAGI (reference sequence). CDR3 size: 14 residues. V dropped 8 bases and J dropped 4; count of bases not matched to a gene: 8. In DNA, the CDR3 is TGTGCCAGCTGTGGGGAGGGGAGATACAATGAGCAGTTCTTC. Its translation is CASCGEGRYNEQFF.

V usage is TRBV9 and J usage is TRBJ2-1; D is possibly TRBD2 (6 bases). The CDR3 totals 17 residues. Germline values: CDR1 SGDLS, CDR2 YYNGEE. The V and J ends lost 0 bases and 6 bases respectively, with 19 bases between them. CDR3 in amino acids: CASSVETPSLASNEQFF. The CDR3, as DNA: TGTGCCAGCAGCGTAGAGACCCCTTCCCTAGCGAGCAATGAGCAGTTCTTC.

The rearrangement links TRBV10-3 to TRBJ2-5; possible D gene TRBD2, 7 bases. Trimming stripped 9 bases from V and 1 base from J, with 12 bases between. CDR3 length equals 13 residues. Germline loops: CDR1 ENHRY, CDR2 SYGVKD. The CDR3, as DNA: TGTGCCATAGCGCGGGGGCGCCAAGAGACCCAGTACTTC. It specifies CAIARGRQETQYF.

The rearrangement links TRBV19 to TRBJ1-1; 7 bases agree with TRBD1. This CDR3 region has 15 residues. The ends lost 6 bases at V and 5 bases at J; junction bases unmatched: 12. Germline assignment: CDR1 LNHDA and CDR2 SQIVND (reference sequence). This CDR3 is CASSLQQGVRTEAFF. The CDR3 DNA is TGTGCCAGTAGCTTACAGCAGGGGGTGAGGACTGAAGCTTTCTTT.

In its sample, this clone was seen once. This rearrangement joins TRBV5-1 to TRBJ1-4; 8 nucleotides agree with TRBD1. Per germline, CDR1 SGHRS and CDR2 YFSETQ. This CDR3 contains 14 residues. The V gene end was trimmed by 4 bases and the J gene end by 5 bases; junction bases not matched to a gene: 4. The CDR3 DNA follows: TGCGCCAGCAGCCCCCGGACAGGGAATGAAAAACTGTTTTTT. It yields the protein CASSPRTGNEKLFF.

This clone came up once. The gene calls are TRBV5-8 and TRBJ1-1; D not certain. Deletions cut 4 bases from V and 1 base from J, with 14 bases between. Germline loops: CDR1 SGHTS, CDR2 YDEGEE. This CDR3 has 15 residues. The CDR3 protein is CASSGMYEGNTEAFF. CDR3 sequence (DNA): TGTGCCAGCAGCGGAATGTACGAGGGGAACACTGAAGCTTTCTTT.

This clone was recorded only once. V usage is TRBV5-8 and J usage is TRBJ2-5; 15 bases are shared with TRBD2. Germline V lookup: CDR1 SGHTS, CDR2 YDEGEE. V shed 2 bases, J shed 4 bases, and the junction held 12 bases outside the gene matches. The CDR3 runs 19 residues. The CDR3 DNA sequence: TGTGCCAGCAGCTTCGGACTAGCGGGGGGGCCGTGGCCCGGAGAGACCCAGTACTTC. It codes for CASSFGLAGGPWPGETQYF.

J is TRBJ2-7 and V is TRBV6-5, with a possible D match to TRBD2 (6 bases). V was clipped by 3 bases and J by 2 bases, with 17 bases between them. CDR3 length equals 16 residues. Germline V lookup: CDR1 MNHEY, CDR2 SVGAGI. The CDR3: CASSYLPAGTPYEQYV. CDR3 bases: TGTGCCAGCAGTTATCTCCCTGCGGGGACGCCCTACGAGCAGTACGTC.

This chain links TRBV30 with TRBJ1-6; possible D gene TRBD1, 5 bases. The V gene's germline CDR1 is GTSNPN and CDR2 SVGIG (reference sequence). V lost 2 bases and J 7 bases, leaving 9 bases between the germline ends. The CDR3 extends over 13 amino acids. The CDR3 nucleotides read TGTGCCTGGAGTTTGAAGGGGAATTCACCCCTCCACTTT. Translating it yields CAWSLKGNSPLHF.

The chain links TRBV7-2 to TRBJ2-5, with 7 positions matching TRBD2. Germline loops: CDR1 SGHTA, CDR2 FQGNSA. V gave up 5 bases and J gave up 2 bases; unmatched junction bases: 8. The CDR3 runs to 15 residues. The CDR3 sequence is CASSTRDYRQETQYF. The CDR3 DNA follows: TGTGCCAGCAGCACGCGGGACTACCGACAAGAGACCCAGTACTTC. The whole variable domain, filled in from reference TRBV7-2 and TRBJ2-5, reads GAGVSQSPSNKVTEKGKDVELRCDPISGHTALYWYRQSLGQGLEFLIYFQGNSAPDKSGLPSDRFSAERTGGSVSTLTIQRTQQEDSAVYLCASSTRDYRQETQYFGPGTRLLVL.

The chain is built from TRBV27 and TRBJ2-5; possible D gene TRBD2, 5 bases. Germline CDR1 MNHEY, CDR2 SMNVEV (reference sequence). CDR3 size: 15 residues. V shed 6 bases and J shed 3 bases, with 17 bases lying between them. The DNA for the CDR3 is TGTGCCAGCAGCCGACTACCTCCTAGTAAAGAGACCCAGTACTTC. Its protein is CASSRLPPSKETQYF.

A note on this clone: The junction differs from germline at one of its ends, possibly a read error. The chain couples TRBV4-1 to TRBJ2-3; D is perhaps TRBD1 (5 bases). The CDR3 sequence is 15 residues long. From germline, CDR1 is MGHRA and CDR2 YSYEKL. The DNA for the CDR3 is TGCGCCAGCGGCCAACGGCAGGGTAGCACAGATACGCAGTATTTT. Translating gives CASGQRQGSTDTQYF.

This clone was seen only once. The sample holds other DNA sequences that translate to the same CDR3. DNA of the CDR3: TGTGCCAGCAGTCCAGGGGTGAACACTGAAGCTTTCTTT. Protein: CASSPGVNTEAFF. The chain is built from TRBV2 and TRBJ1-1; possible D gene TRBD1, 6 bases. The CDR3 contains 13 residues. Germline V gene lookup returns CDR1 SNHLY and CDR2 FYNNEI. Trimming took 5 bases from V and 0 from J, leaving 7 bases between them. Full variable domain (rest looked up from reference TRBV2 and TRBJ1-1): EPEVTQTPSHQVTQMGQEVILRCVPISNHLYFYWYRQILGQKVEFLVSFYNNEISEKSEIFDDQFSVERPDGSNFTLKIRSTKLEDSAMYFCASSPGVNTEAFFGQGTRLTVV.

This chain joins TRBV10-1 and TRBJ1-2, with D possibly being TRBD1 (6 bases). V was trimmed by 7 bases and J by 4 bases, leaving 25 bases between them. CDR3 size: 17 residues. The germline gives CDR1 WNHNN, CDR2 SYGVQD (reference sequence). Here the CDR3 reads CASTRRGPKGSVYGYTF. In DNA form, the CDR3 reads TGCGCCAGCACTCGCAGGGGACCGAAGGGATCTGTCTATGGCTACACCTTC.

The chain uses TRBV28 and TRBJ1-6, with D uncertain. The V gene lost 5 bases and the J gene lost 6 bases, with 11 bases spanning the gap. The CDR3 totals 14 residues. Germline CDR1 is MDHEN and CDR2 is SYDVKM. CDR3 protein: CASSPVTTNSPLHF. The CDR3 DNA is TGTGCCAGCAGTCCCGTGACTACTAATTCACCCCTCCACTTT.

This clone was observed a single time. This chain joins TRBV7-9 and TRBJ2-7, with a possible D match to TRBD2 (6 bases). The CDR3 totals 14 residues. Trimming took 4 bases from V and 6 from J, leaving 16 bases between them. In germline, CDR1 is SEHNR, CDR2 FQNEAQ (reference sequence). The chain's CDR3 is CASSSRALGGEQYF. CDR3 coding DNA: TGTGCCAGCAGCTCAAGAGCTTTGGGGGGCGAGCAGTACTTC.

This sequence joins TRBV6-5 and TRBJ1-1; no firm D call. V lost 6 bases and J 4 bases, leaving 15 bases between the germline ends. Germline CDR1 is MNHEY and CDR2 is SVGAGI. The length of the CDR3 is 14 residues. Written as DNA, the CDR3 is TGTGCCAGCAGCCGGTACGTAGAGGGCACTGAAGCTTTCTTT. This sequence encodes CASSRYVEGTEAFF.